The T cell receptor (beta chain) under discussion was sequenced for a study of long-term antiretroviral therapy in people with HIV. Study results and limitations: In samples taken after ART, diversity increased but remained below transplant donor control levels.

Concerning this clone: Its target is not known.

At the survey level, the v3.0 immunoSEQ assay was run. The assay was immunoSEQ multiplex PCR, and TCRdb's table has in-frame clones only and misses some. This repertoire shows about 21,000 clones, 65% to 90% found once; its top ten account for 9.5% to 15%. The specimen comprised unsorted PBMCs, sampled 0.1 years before starting antiretroviral therapy. The clonotype comes from a middle-aged man with HIV.

CDR3 bases: TGTGCCAGCAGCTATACAGGGGGCGGCACAGATACGCAGTATTTT. Its translation: CASSYTGGGTDTQYF. V is TRBV5-4 and J is TRBJ2-3, with 9 bases fitting TRBD1. Germline V gene data show CDR1 as SGHNT and CDR2 as YYREEE (reference sequence). J lost 1 base, V lost 3 bases, and 3 bases had no gene match. CDR3 size: 15 residues.